This T cell receptor beta chain was identified in a study of cytomegalovirus exposure and HLA in healthy donors. In germline, CDR1 is SGHTA, CDR2 FQGNSA. There are 13 residues in the CDR3. The ends were cut back, 1 base at V and 5 bases at J, with 6 bases in the middle. Overall study findings and caveats: It was taken for granted in presence/absence analyses that sequencing depth across donors was roughly uniform. Sequencing likely produced, as an artifact, a cluster of highly shared sequence variants. Further analysis, carried out later, found HLA-associated TCR beta chains more clonally expanded than equally common other chains. The study reported that TCR beta sequences accurately predicted HLA-A and HLA-B alleles in most subjects.

Comments on this clone: Antigen unknown.

The primer mix had 60 Vbeta and 13 Jbeta primers. Profiling relied on immunoSEQ multiplex PCR, and the TCRdb table lists in-frame clones only, not all of them. This table holds some 180,000 clones, around 70% found once. Sample: PBMCs. This TCR was sampled from a male donor in good health and CMV-seronegative. The rearrangement joins TRBV7-2 to TRBJ1-5; no clear D gene. CDR3 region: CASSLDVDQPQHF. Here the CDR3 DNA reads TGTGCCAGCAGCTTAGACGTAGATCAGCCCCAGCATTTT.